These 28 T cell receptor beta chains came from one sample sequenced in a study of CD8+ T cells in alopecia areata. RNA was extracted and reverse transcribed into cDNA as the sequencing template. The data were produced by immunoSEQ multiplex PCR, yet TCRdb's version contains in-frame clones alone and is incomplete. The table includes about 150,000 clones, about 90% detected once. The sample in question was CD8+ T cells sorted from blood, obtained at week 0. Every receptor here comes from a human donor with alopecia areata.

V gene TRBV11-2 combines with J gene TRBJ1-5; TRBD1 is a possible D gene (5 bases). The V gene lost 0 bases and the J gene lost 4 bases, with 10 bases spanning the gap. The V gene's germline CDR1 is SGHAT and CDR2 FQNNGV. This CDR3 spans 15 amino acids. The CDR3 nucleotides are TGTGCCAGCAGCTTAGAGGTGGGGGGGAATCAGCCCCAGCATTTT. Amino acids: CASSLEVGGNQPQHF.

CDR3 loop: CASSQTGISYNEQFF. The CDR3 coding sequence is TGTGCCAGCAGCCAGACAGGGATCTCCTACAATGAGCAGTTCTTC. V usage is TRBV14 and J usage is TRBJ2-1; 7 nucleotides agree with TRBD1. From germline, CDR1 is SGHDN and CDR2 FVKESK. The CDR3 length is 15 residues. The V segment lost 3 bases and the J segment 0 bases; nucleotides outside the gene matches: 2. Supplemented by reference TRBV14 and TRBJ2-1, the full variable domain reads EAGVTQFPSHSVIEKGQTVTLRCDPISGHDNLYWYRRVMGKEIKFLLHFVKESKQDESGMPNNRFLAERTGGTYSTLKVQPAELEDSGVYFCASSQTGISYNEQFFGPGTRLTVL.

The DNA for the CDR3 is TGTGCCAGCCTTCCAGGGCCTGGGGCCAACGTCCTGACTTTC. Its translation: CASLPGPGANVLTF. The rearrangement links TRBV5-4 to TRBJ2-6; D perhaps matches TRBD1 (5 bases). V lost 7 bases and J 2 bases, leaving 10 bases between the germline ends. The germline V gene encodes CDR1 SGHNT and CDR2 YYREEE (reference sequence). The CDR3 has 14 residues.

This chain connects TRBV29-1 to TRBJ2-5, with TRBD1 matching 10 bases. The length of the CDR3 is 15 residues. CDR1 is SQVTM, CDR2 ANQGSEA, per germline. V was pared by 4 bases and J by 3 bases, with 8 bases of the junction left unmatched. The CDR3 region is CSVVGTGEVEETQYF. In DNA, the CDR3 is TGCAGCGTTGTGGGGACAGGGGAGGTTGAAGAGACCCAGTACTTC.

The chain carries TRBV27 and TRBJ1-1, with D uncertain. Germline V gives CDR1 MNHEY, CDR2 SMNVEV (reference sequence). This CDR3 spans 15 amino acids. V was cut by 1 base and J by 1 base, with 10 bases left in between. The CDR3 protein is CASSLYQLPNTEAFF. The CDR3 nucleotides are TGTGCCAGCAGTTTATATCAATTACCGAACACTGAAGCTTTCTTT.

The rearrangement joins TRBV10-3 to TRBJ2-7; no clear D. CDR1 ENHRY and CDR2 SYGVKD come from the germline V gene. The length of the CDR3 is 9 residues. The germline V and J ends were trimmed by 11 bases and 5 bases, with 7 bases remaining between them. CDR3 nucleotide sequence: TGTGCCCCGCTGCACGAGCAGTACTTC. Translation: CAPLHEQYF.

The V call is TRBV7-9, the J call TRBJ2-1; 9 bases align to TRBD1. J was trimmed by 6 bases and V by 0 bases; bases with no gene match: 12. The CDR3 is 18 residues long. Looked up from germline, CDR1 is SEHNR and CDR2 is FQNEAQ (reference sequence). The CDR3 loop reads CASSLARGQGLWFNEQFF. DNA for the CDR3: TGTGCCAGCAGCTTAGCGAGGGGACAGGGTTTATGGTTCAATGAGCAGTTCTTC.

The chain combines TRBV29-1 with TRBJ2-1; D call uncertain. The CDR3 runs to 10 residues. The V end lost 4 bases, the J end lost 9 bases, and 7 bases lay between the germline ends. Per germline, CDR1 SQVTM and CDR2 ANQGSEA. CDR3 in DNA: TGCAGCGTTGGGAGTCTTGAGCAGTTCTTC. Its protein is CSVGSLEQFF.

The chain has TRBV29-1 and TRBJ1-2; D is ambiguous. Germline-derived CDR1 and CDR2 are SQVTM and ANQGSEA. The CDR3 spans 11 residues. With 2 bases removed from V and 11 bases from J, the gap between germline ends came to 12 bases. CDR3 bases: TGCAGCGTTGAAAACGGGTATGATTACACCTTC. Residues: CSVENGYDYTF.

This clone was counted between two and nine times. This sequence joins TRBV5-4 and TRBJ2-6; possibly TRBD2 for D (5 bases). Looked up from germline, CDR1 is SGHNT and CDR2 is YYREEE (reference sequence). This CDR3 has 17 residues. Deletions cut 4 bases from V and 2 bases from J, with 16 bases between. As DNA, the CDR3 is TGTGCCAGCAGCCCCCGGGGAGCTCGGGCTGGGGCCAACGTCCTGACTTTC. Its translation is CASSPRGARAGANVLTF.

This rearrangement joins TRBV30 to TRBJ1-5, with D maybe TRBD1 (5 bases). The CDR3 runs 15 residues. Trimming left V 3 bases short and J 0 bases short, with 12 bases between. The germline gives CDR1 GTSNPN, CDR2 SVGIG (reference sequence). The CDR3 DNA reads as TGTGCCTGGAGGGTGGGGGGGGGTAGCAATCAGCCCCAGCATTTT. Its translation is CAWRVGGGSNQPQHF.

The chain employs TRBV27 and TRBJ2-7; 7 nucleotides align to TRBD1. The CDR3 runs 12 residues. The germline gives CDR1 MNHEY, CDR2 SMNVEV (reference sequence). The CDR3 region is CAVGTANYEQYF. The CDR3 region has the DNA TGTGCGGTCGGGACAGCGAACTACGAGCAGTACTTC.

The rearrangement uses TRBV5-1 and TRBJ2-1; 11 positions agree with TRBD2. V shed 4 bases, J shed 9 bases, and the junction held 6 bases outside the gene matches. There are 14 residues in the CDR3. The germline V gene encodes CDR1 SGHRS and CDR2 YFSETQ. CDR3 amino acids: CASSPGLAGSEQFF. The CDR3 DNA reads as TGCGCCAGCAGCCCCGGACTAGCGGGTAGTGAGCAGTTCTTC.

This clone was observed a few times. The chain combines TRBV29-1 with TRBJ2-7, with D possibly being TRBD2 (6 bases). The CDR3 sequence is 13 residues long. Trimming took off 7 bases at V and 0 bases at J, with 13 bases between the two ends. Germline V gives CDR1 SQVTM, CDR2 ANQGSEA. The CDR3 protein is CSGSGCYSYEQYF. CDR3 DNA: TGCAGCGGTAGCGGATGCTACTCCTACGAGCAGTACTTC.

This chain joins TRBV9 and TRBJ2-3, with no clear D. The germline gives CDR1 SGDLS, CDR2 YYNGEE. The CDR3 consists of 11 residues. Trimming cost V 3 bases and J 4 bases, with 3 bases left between them. The CDR3 reads CASSGSDTQYF. The CDR3 DNA reads as TGTGCCAGCAGCGGGTCAGATACGCAGTATTTT.

The rearrangement uses TRBV11-2 and TRBJ1-2; no clear D gene. CDR3 size: 17 residues. V lost 1 base and J lost 0, with 15 bases in between. CDR1 and CDR2 from the germline V gene are SGHAT and FQNNGV. CDR3 DNA: TGTGCCAGCAGCTTAGCCTTACCGTTGGCAGCTAACTATGGCTACACCTTC. It yields the protein CASSLALPLAANYGYTF. The full variable domain, rest sourced from reference TRBV11-2 and TRBJ1-2, is EAGVAQSPRYKIIEKRQSVAFWCNPISGHATLYWYQQILGQGPKLLIQFQNNGVVDDSQLPKDRFSAERLKGVDSTLKIQPAKLEDSAVYLCASSLALPLAANYGYTFGSGTRLTVV.

This rearrangement joins TRBV6-5 to TRBJ1-1; no clear D gene. The CDR3 loop spans 11 amino acids. Deletions cut 5 bases from V and 4 bases from J, with 5 bases between. Germline CDR1 reads MNHEY; CDR2 reads SVGAGI. CDR3 residues: CASSHLTEAFF. The CDR3 nucleotides are TGTGCCAGCAGTCACCTCACTGAAGCTTTCTTT.

This chain joins TRBV19 and TRBJ2-1; D perhaps matches TRBD2 (5 bases). CDR3 length: 15 residues. Germline assignment: CDR1 LNHDA and CDR2 SQIVND (reference sequence). Trimming shortened V by 3 bases and J by 9 bases, and 18 bases separated the two germline ends. The CDR3 is CASSMSGGHAGEQFF. As DNA, the CDR3 is TGTGCCAGTAGTATGAGCGGCGGCCATGCGGGTGAGCAGTTCTTC.

V is TRBV7-2 and J is TRBJ2-3; 7 bases line up with TRBD2. The CDR3 length is 17 residues. CDR1 is SGHTA and CDR2 is FQGNSA in the germline V gene. Unmatched junction bases numbered 11, after V lost 4 bases and J lost 1 base. The CDR3 reads CASSSLLSGAGTDTQYF. CDR3 sequence (DNA): TGTGCCAGCAGCTCTTTACTCAGCGGGGCCGGCACAGATACGCAGTATTTT. Full variable domain (remainder filled in from reference TRBV7-2 and TRBJ2-3): GAGVSQSPSNKVTEKGKDVELRCDPISGHTALYWYRQSLGQGLEFLIYFQGNSAPDKSGLPSDRFSAERTGGSVSTLTIQRTQQEDSAVYLCASSSLLSGAGTDTQYFGPGTRLTVL.

This chain uses TRBV23-1 with TRBJ2-7; D ambiguous. TRBV23-1 is identified as an open reading frame with a role that is uncertain. Trimming shortened V by 0 bases and J by 3 bases, and 12 bases separated the two germline ends. This CDR3 region has 15 residues. CDR3 in amino acids: CASSQSPDGNYEQYF. The CDR3, as DNA: TGCGCCAGCAGTCAATCCCCGGACGGAAACTACGAGCAGTACTTC.

This chain links TRBV5-4 with TRBJ1-5; D not certain. The CDR3 is 15 amino acids. The germline V and J ends were trimmed by 4 bases and 1 base, with 12 bases remaining between them. CDR1 is SGHNT, CDR2 YYREEE, per germline (reference sequence). The CDR3, as DNA: TGTGCCAGCAGCCTCGGAACCGAGAGCAATCAGCCCCAGCATTTT. It yields the protein CASSLGTESNQPQHF.

The chain joins TRBV30 to TRBJ1-1; 8 bases agree with TRBD1. Germline CDR1 GTSNPN, CDR2 SVGIG (reference sequence). There are 13 residues in the CDR3. The trim removed 3 bases at V and 6 bases at J, leaving 6 bases unmatched. The CDR3 DNA is TGTGCCTGGAGAGGCAGGGGGCTGGCTGAAGCTTTCTTT. Translating it yields CAWRGRGLAEAFF.

The chain has TRBV25-1 and TRBJ2-3, with a tentative D call TRBD1 (6 bases). This CDR3 has 13 residues. Between the trimmed V and J ends, which lost 5 bases and 4 bases, there was a span of 10 bases. Germline CDR1 MGHDK, CDR2 SYGVNS. CDR3 protein: CASSLSGADTQYF. The DNA of the CDR3 is TGTGCCAGCAGTCTCTCAGGGGCAGATACGCAGTATTTT.

The V and J genes are TRBV2 and TRBJ2-1; TRBD2 aligns across 7 bases. The CDR3 loop spans 15 amino acids. Germline V lookup: CDR1 SNHLY, CDR2 FYNNEI. V dropped 3 bases and J dropped 12; count of bases not matched to a gene: 14. The CDR3 nucleotides read TGTGCCAGCAGTGAGGGTCTAGCGGTCATGATTAGGCAGTTCTTC. Amino acids: CASSEGLAVMIRQFF.

The chain uses TRBV7-8 and TRBJ2-5; no definite D call. Trimming removed 3 bases at V and 4 bases at J, with 12 bases between. CDR3 length: 14 amino acids. The germline V gene encodes CDR1 SGHVS and CDR2 FQNEAQ. The CDR3 DNA follows: TGTGCCAGCAGCTTTCGTCTAGGGATAGAGACCCAGTACTTC. Its protein is CASSFRLGIETQYF. The full variable domain, completed using reference TRBV7-8 and TRBJ2-5, is GAGVSQSPRYKVAKRGQDVALRCDPISGHVSLFWYQQALGQGPEFLTYFQNEAQLDKSGLPSDRFFAERPEGSVSTLKIQRTQQEDSAVYLCASSFRLGIETQYFGPGTRLLVL.

This clone turned up a few times. This sequence joins TRBV29-1 and TRBJ2-5, with 7 bases matching TRBD1. V trimming: 6 bases; J trimming: 5 bases; junction bases outside the gene matches: 6. Germline V CDR1 and CDR2: SQVTM, ANQGSEA. This CDR3 comprises 12 residues. This chain's CDR3 is CSVAGQEETQYF. CDR3 nucleotides: TGCAGCGTGGCTGGACAGGAGGAGACCCAGTACTTC.

The rearrangement uses TRBV7-3 and TRBJ2-1, with 8 bases that match TRBD2. The CDR3 has 14 amino acids. The J segment lost 7 bases and the V segment lost 5 bases, leaving 7 bases of the junction unmatched. Germline-derived CDR1 and CDR2 are SGHTA and FQGTGA. Here the CDR3 reads CASSTTGGLNEQFF. For the CDR3, the DNA is TGTGCCAGCAGCACCACGGGAGGGCTAAATGAGCAGTTCTTC.

This chain connects TRBV19 to TRBJ2-3; possible D gene TRBD1, 6 bases. V lost 2 bases and J 2 bases, leaving 14 bases between the germline ends. Germline V CDR1 and CDR2: LNHDA, SQIVND (reference sequence). This CDR3 region has 16 residues. In DNA form, the CDR3 reads TGTGCCAGTAGTATATGGGCAGGGGACATCACAGATACGCAGTATTTT. Translating gives CASSIWAGDITDTQYF.